The source of this TCR beta chain is a study of cytotoxic CD8 clonotypes in ibrutinib-treated CLL. V was trimmed by 0 bases and J by 7 bases, leaving 4 bases between them. CDR3 length equals 11 residues. The germline V gene has CDR1 GTSNPN and CDR2 SVGIG (reference sequence). The assay was immunoSEQ multiplex PCR, and TCRdb's table has in-frame clones only and misses some. The repertoire holds approximately 100,000 clones, roughly four fifths seen once, with 20% to 25% in the top ten. The chain has TRBV30 and TRBJ2-1, with D hard to call. The sequencing used PBMCs, collected after 24 months of ibrutinib treatment. The TCR originated in a human donor with chronic lymphocytic leukemia. The CDR3: CAWSVLNEQFF. CDR3 DNA: TGTGCCTGGAGTGTACTAAATGAGCAGTTCTTC.